The 4 T cell receptor beta chains below all came from one sample that was sequenced in a study of shared clonotypes between healthy human individuals. Profiled with immunoSEQ multiplex PCR; TCRdb holds only in-frame clones, not every one. The table shows under 2,500,000 clones, with more than 90% occurring only once. The sequenced sample was naive CD4+ T cells sorted from blood. Documented subset: CD45RA+ positively selected. The receptor set was obtained from a young man in good health.

J is TRBJ2-1 and V is TRBV4-3, with 14 nucleotides matching TRBD2. Germline loops: CDR1 LGHNA, CDR2 YSLEER. V shed 1 base and J 0 bases; nucleotides not matched to a gene: 2. This CDR3 has 18 residues. The DNA for the CDR3 is TGCGCCAGCAGCCAAGTGGGACTAGCGGGAGTCTCCTACAATGAGCAGTTCTTC. Its translation: CASSQVGLAGVSYNEQFF.

The chain couples TRBV10-3 to TRBJ2-5; a possible D gene is TRBD2 (7 bases). Germline V gene sequence: CDR1 ENHRY, CDR2 SYGVKD. CDR3 length equals 15 residues. Trimming cost V 5 bases and J 2 bases, with 15 bases left between them. CDR3: CAISTSAGAQETQYF. Here the CDR3 DNA reads TGTGCCATCAGTACTAGCGCGGGGGCTCAAGAGACCCAGTACTTC.

V gene TRBV4-3 combines with J gene TRBJ2-3, with 11 bases aligning to TRBD2. Germline trimming cut 1 base from V and 5 bases from J; bases unmatched to any gene: 11. The CDR3 contains 18 residues. The germline V gene encodes CDR1 LGHNA and CDR2 YSLEER. CDR3 coding DNA: TGCGCCAGCAGCCAAGCGCCGTTTAGCGGGAGGGCCAAAGATACGCAGTATTTT. This codes for CASSQAPFSGRAKDTQYF.

J is TRBJ2-7 and V is TRBV30, with 7 bases matching TRBD1. CDR1 GTSNPN and CDR2 SVGIG come from the germline V gene (reference sequence). This CDR3 has 11 residues. The V gene end was trimmed by 3 bases and the J gene end by 7 bases; junction bases not matched to a gene: 3. CDR3 sequence: CAWRGQREQYF. CDR3 DNA sequence: TGTGCCTGGAGGGGACAGCGGGAGCAGTACTTC.